Detailed here is one T cell receptor (beta chain). Its antigen remains unknown. MiXCR was run by TCRdb on the reads, yielding one entry per CDR3 protein. The profile shows about 830,000 distinct CDR3 sequences, 32% of them singletons. This entry belongs to a study of T cell repertoires in cytomegalovirus infection. At the level of the study: Selection of CMV epitopes for the study included recently identified HLA-C-restricted and well-studied HLA-B-restricted ones.

V gave up 6 bases and J gave up 3 bases, with 14 bases separating them. Germline V lookup: CDR1 MNHNS, CDR2 SASEGT. CDR3 size: 14 residues. This specimen was cultured CD8+ T cells from PBMCs, taken from culture after CMV antigen stimulation. V and J are TRBV6-1 and TRBJ1-1, with D perhaps TRBD1 (6 bases). This clonotype was sampled from a human donor in good health (CMV status not recorded). Some clones in this sample may be carry-over from other donors' samples. The CDR3 coding sequence is TGTGCCAGCAGAACTGGGGGGGCGGACACTGAAGCTTTCTTT. Translation: CASRTGGADTEAFF.